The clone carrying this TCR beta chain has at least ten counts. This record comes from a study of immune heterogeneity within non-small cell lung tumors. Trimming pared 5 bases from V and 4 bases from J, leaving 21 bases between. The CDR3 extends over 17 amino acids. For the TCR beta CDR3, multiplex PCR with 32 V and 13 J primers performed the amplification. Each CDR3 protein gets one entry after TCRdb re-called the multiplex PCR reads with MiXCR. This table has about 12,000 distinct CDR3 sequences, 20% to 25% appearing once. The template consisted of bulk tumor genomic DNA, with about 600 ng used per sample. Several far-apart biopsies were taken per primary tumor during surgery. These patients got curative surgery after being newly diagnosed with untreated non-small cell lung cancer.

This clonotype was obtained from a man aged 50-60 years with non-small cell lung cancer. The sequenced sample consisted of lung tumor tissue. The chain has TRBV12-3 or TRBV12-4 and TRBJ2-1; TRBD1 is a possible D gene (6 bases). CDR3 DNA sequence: TGTGCCAGCAGTCCTCAGGGGCAGAAACTGGGGTACAATGAGCAGTTCTTC. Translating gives CASSPQGQKLGYNEQFF.